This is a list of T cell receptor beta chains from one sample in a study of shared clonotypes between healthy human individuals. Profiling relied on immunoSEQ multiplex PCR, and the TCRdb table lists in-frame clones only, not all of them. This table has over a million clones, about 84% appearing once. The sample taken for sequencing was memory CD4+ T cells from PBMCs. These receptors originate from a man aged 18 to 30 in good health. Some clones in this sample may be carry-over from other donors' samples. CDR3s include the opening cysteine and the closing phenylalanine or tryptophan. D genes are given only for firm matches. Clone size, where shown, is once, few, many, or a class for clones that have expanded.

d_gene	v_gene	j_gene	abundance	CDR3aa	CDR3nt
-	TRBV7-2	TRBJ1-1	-	CASSLLIWNTEAFF	TGTGCCAGCAGCTTACTGATCTGGAACACTGAAGCTTTCTTT
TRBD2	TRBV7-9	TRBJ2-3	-	CASSSGTSDSADTQYF	TGTGCCAGCAGCTCGGGGACTAGCGATTCTGCAGATACGCAGTATTTT
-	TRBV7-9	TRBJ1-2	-	CASSLGTGSDYGYTF	TGTGCCAGCAGCTTAGGCACAGGGTCTGACTATGGCTACACCTTC
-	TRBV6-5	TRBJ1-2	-	CASSSIRALTDYGYTF	TGTGCCAGCAGTTCCATCCGCGCCCTCACGGACTATGGCTACACCTTC
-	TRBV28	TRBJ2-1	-	CASSLSGAGNNEQFF	TGTGCCAGCAGTTTGTCCGGGGCCGGAAACAATGAGCAGTTCTTC
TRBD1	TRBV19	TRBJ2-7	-	CASKQSGTGGYEQYF	TGTGCCAGCAAACAATCCGGGACAGGAGGCTACGAGCAGTACTTC
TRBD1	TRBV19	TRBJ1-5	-	CASSGRDRGRSQPQHF	TGTGCCAGTAGTGGGCGGGACAGGGGTCGGAGCCAGCCCCAGCATTTT
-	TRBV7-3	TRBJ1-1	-	CASSLHPGTEAFF	TGTGCCAGCAGCTTACACCCGGGGACTGAAGCTTTCTTT
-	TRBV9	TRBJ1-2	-	CASSAADYNVYTF	TGTGCCAGCAGCGCCGCCGATTATAACGTCTACACCTTC
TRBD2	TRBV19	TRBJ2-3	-	CASSLTGGSTDTQYF	TGTGCCAGTAGTTTGACGGGAGGCAGCACAGATACGCAGTATTTT
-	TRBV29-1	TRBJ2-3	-	CSVAGSYTGDF	TGCAGCGTTGCCGGGAGCTACACCGGAGATTTT
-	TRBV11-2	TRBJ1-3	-	CASSLESRAGNTIYF	TGTGCCAGCAGCTTAGAATCCAGGGCAGGAAACACCATATATTTT
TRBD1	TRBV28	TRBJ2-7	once	CASSSDRVSDEQYF	TGTGCCAGCAGTTCGGACAGGGTCTCCGACGAGCAGTACTTC